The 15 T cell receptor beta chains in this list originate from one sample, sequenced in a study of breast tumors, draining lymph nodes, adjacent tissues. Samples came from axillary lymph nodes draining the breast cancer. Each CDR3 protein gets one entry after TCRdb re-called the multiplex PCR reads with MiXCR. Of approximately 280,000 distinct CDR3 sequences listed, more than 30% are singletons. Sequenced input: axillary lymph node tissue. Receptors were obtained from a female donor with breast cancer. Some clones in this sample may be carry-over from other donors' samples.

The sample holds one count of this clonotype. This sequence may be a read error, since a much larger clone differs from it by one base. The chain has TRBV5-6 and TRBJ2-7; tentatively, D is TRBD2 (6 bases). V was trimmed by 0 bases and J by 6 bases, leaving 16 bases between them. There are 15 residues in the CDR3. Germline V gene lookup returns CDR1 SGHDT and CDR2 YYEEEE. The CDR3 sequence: CASSLGATGSFEQYF. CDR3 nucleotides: TGTGCCAGCAGCTTGGGGGCTACCGGGAGCTTCGAGCAGTACTTC.

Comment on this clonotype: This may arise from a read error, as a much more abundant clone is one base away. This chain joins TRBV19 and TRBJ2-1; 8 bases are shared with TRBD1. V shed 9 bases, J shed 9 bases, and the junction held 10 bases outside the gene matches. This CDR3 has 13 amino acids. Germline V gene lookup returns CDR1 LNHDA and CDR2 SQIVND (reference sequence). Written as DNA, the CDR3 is TGTGCCAGCAACCAGGACAGGGCGGGTGAGCAGTTCTTC. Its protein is CASNQDRAGEQFF.

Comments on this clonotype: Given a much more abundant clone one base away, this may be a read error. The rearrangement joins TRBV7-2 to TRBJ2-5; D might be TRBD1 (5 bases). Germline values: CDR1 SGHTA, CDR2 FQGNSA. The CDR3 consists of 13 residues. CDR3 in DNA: TGTGCCAGCAGCTCCTGGGGCGAAGAGGCCCAGTACTTC. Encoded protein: CASSSWGEEAQYF.

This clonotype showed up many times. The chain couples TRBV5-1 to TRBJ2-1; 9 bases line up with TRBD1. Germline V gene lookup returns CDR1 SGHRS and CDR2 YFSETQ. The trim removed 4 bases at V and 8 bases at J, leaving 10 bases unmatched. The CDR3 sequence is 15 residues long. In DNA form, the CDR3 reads TGCGCCAGCAGCCAAGGACAGGGGAAAATCCATGAGCAGTTCTTC. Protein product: CASSQGQGKIHEQFF.

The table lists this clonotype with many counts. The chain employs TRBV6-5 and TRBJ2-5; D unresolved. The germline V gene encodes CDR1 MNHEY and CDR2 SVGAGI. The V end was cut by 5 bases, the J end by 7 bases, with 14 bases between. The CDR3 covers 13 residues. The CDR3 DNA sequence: TGTGCCAGCAGTCAGAAGACCTCGGGGACCCAGTACTTC. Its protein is CASSQKTSGTQYF.

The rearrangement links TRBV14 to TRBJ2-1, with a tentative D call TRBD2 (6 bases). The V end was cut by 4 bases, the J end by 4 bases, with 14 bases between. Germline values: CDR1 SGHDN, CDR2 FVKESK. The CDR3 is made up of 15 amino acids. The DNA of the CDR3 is TGTGCCAGCAGCCCGAGGACTACTATATACAATGAGCAGTTCTTC. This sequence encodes CASSPRTTIYNEQFF.

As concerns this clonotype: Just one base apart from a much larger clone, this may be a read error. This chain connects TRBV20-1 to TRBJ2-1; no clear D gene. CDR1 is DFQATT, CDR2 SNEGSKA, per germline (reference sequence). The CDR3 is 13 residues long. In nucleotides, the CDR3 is TGCAGTGCTCCGTCTAGATCCTACAATGCGCAGTTCTTC. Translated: CSAPSRSYNAQFF.

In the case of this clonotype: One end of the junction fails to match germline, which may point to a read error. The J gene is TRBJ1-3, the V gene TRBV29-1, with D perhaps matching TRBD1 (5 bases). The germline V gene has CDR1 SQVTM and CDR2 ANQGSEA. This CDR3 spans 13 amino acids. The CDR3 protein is CSTLGVSGNTTYF. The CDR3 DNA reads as TGCAGCACCCTAGGGGTCTCTGGAAACACCACATACTTT.

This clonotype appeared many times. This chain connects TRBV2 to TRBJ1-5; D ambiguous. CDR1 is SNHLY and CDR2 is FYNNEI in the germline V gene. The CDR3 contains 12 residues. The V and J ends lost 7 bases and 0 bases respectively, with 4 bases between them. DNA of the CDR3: TGTGCCAGCAAGGATAGCAATCAGCCCCAGCATTTT. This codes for CASKDSNQPQHF.

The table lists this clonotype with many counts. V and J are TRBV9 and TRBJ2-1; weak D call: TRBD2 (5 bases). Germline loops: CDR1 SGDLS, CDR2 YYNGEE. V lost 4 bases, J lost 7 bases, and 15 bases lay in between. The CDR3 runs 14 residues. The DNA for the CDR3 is TGTGCCAGCAGCCAAAGCGGTGTACAGAATGAGCAGTTCTTC. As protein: CASSQSGVQNEQFF. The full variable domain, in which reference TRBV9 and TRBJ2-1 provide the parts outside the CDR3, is DSGVTQTPKHLITATGQRVTLRCSPRSGDLSVYWYQQSLDQGLQFLIQYYNGEERAKGNILERFSAQQFPDLHSELNLSSLELGDSALYFCASSQSGVQNEQFFGPGTRLTVL.

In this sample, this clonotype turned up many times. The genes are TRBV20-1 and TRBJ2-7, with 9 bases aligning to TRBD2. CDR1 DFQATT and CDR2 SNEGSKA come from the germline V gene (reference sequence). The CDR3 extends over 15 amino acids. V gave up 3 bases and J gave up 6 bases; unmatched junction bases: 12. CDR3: CSASPSATSGGEQYF. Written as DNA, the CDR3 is TGCAGTGCTAGTCCGTCCGCGACTAGCGGTGGCGAGCAGTACTTC.

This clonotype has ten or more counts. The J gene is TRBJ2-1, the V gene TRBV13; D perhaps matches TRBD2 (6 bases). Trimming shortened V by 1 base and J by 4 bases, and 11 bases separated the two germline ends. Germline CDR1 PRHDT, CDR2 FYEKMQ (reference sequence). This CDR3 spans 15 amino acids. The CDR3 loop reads CASSLEAGNYNEQFF. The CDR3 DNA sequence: TGTGCCAGCAGCTTAGAGGCGGGAAATTACAATGAGCAGTTCTTC.

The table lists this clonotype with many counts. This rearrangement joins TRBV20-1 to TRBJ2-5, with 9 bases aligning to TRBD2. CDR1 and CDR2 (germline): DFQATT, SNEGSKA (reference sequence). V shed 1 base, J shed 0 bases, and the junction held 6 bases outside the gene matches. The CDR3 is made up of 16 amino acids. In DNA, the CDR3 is TGCAGTGCTAGAGGGGCGGGAGGGCGGAACCAAGAGACCCAGTACTTC. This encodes CSARGAGGRNQETQYF.

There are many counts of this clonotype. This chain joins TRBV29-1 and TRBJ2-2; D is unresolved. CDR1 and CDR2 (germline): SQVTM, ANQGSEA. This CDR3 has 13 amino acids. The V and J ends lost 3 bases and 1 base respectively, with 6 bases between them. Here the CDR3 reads CSVDQQNTGELFF. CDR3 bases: TGCAGCGTTGATCAGCAGAACACCGGGGAGCTGTTTTTT.

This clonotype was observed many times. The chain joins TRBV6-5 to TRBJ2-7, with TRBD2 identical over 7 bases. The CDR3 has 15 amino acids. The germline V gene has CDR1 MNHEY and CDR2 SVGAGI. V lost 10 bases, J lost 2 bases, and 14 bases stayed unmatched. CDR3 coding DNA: TGTGCCACCACCCGAGGGGCTAGCGGCACCTACGAGCAGTACTTC. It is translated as CATTRGASGTYEQYF.